The present T cell receptor beta chain was sequenced within a study of blood T cell repertoires in COVID-19. Germline CDR1 reads LNHDA; CDR2 reads SQIVND (reference sequence). V lost 7 bases to trimming and J lost 3 bases, with 13 bases between them. The CDR3 loop spans 14 amino acids. The table came from immunoSEQ multiplex PCR; TCRdb's copy has only in-frame clones and leaves some out. The table includes a few hundred thousand clones, about 85% detected once. The source of this sequence is a woman aged 25 to 39 who had recovered from COVID-19. The sample was PBMCs or T cells enriched from blood (not recorded which). The chain has TRBV19 and TRBJ1-5; D may be TRBD1 (5 bases). In DNA, the CDR3 is TGTGCCAGTACCGAAGACAGCCTCAATCAGCCCCAGCATTTT. This gives the protein CASTEDSLNQPQHF. The full variable domain, in which reference TRBV19 and TRBJ1-5 provide the parts outside the CDR3, is DGGITQSPKYLFRKEGQNVTLSCEQNLNHDAMYWYRQDPGQGLRLIYYSQIVNDFQKGDIAEGYSVSREKKESFPLTVTSAQKNPTAFYLCASTEDSLNQPQHFGDGTRLSIL.